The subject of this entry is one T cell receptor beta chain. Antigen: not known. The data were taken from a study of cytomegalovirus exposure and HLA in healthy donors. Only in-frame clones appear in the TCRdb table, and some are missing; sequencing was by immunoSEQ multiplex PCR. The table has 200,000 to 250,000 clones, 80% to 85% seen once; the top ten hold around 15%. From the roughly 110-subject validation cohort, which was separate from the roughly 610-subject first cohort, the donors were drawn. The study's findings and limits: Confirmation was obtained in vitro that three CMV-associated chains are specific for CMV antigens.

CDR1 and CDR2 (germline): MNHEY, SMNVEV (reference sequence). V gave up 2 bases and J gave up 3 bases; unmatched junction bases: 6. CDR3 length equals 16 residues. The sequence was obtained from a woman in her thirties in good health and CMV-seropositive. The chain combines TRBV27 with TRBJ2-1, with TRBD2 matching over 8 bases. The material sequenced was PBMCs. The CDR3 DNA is TGTGCCAGCAGTTTAAGAGCGGGGACTAGCTACAATGAGCAGTTCTTC. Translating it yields CASSLRAGTSYNEQFF.